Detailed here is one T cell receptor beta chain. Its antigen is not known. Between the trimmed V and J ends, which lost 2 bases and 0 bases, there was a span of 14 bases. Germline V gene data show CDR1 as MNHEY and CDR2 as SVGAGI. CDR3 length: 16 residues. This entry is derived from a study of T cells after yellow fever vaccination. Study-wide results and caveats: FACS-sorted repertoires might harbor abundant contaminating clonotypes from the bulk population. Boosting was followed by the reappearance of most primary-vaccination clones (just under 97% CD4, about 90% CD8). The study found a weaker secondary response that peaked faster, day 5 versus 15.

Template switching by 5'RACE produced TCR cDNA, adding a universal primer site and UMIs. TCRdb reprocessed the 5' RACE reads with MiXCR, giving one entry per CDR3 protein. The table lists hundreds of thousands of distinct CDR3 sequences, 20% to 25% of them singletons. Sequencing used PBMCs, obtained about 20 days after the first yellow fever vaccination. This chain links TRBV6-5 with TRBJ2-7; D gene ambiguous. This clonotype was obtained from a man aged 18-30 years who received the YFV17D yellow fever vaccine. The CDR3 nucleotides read TGTGCCAGCAGTTACGGCTGGACGTCGGGCTCCTACGAGCAGTACTTC. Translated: CASSYGWTSGSYEQYF.